Shown below are 14 T cell receptor beta chains from a single sample sequenced in a study of blood T cell repertoires in COVID-19 (dated by TCRdb to 2018 to 2021). Receptor amplification or capture employed the immunoSEQ multiplex PCR assay. TCRdb mirrors the immuneACCESS table, restricted to in-frame sequences. Some clones are absent from its copies; in checked studies, under half trace to an unresolved V gene, and the reason for the others is unknown. In all, the sample holds 130,000 to 150,000 clones, and roughly 90% of those were seen once. Jointly, the top ten make up around 1.5% of the sample. Specimen: peripheral blood. The receptors derive from a human donor in a cohort sampled during active COVID-19.

The J gene is TRBJ2-7, the V gene TRBV7-3, with 9 nucleotides matching TRBD1. The V gene end was trimmed by 5 bases and the J gene end by 3 bases; junction bases not matched to a gene: 8. The CDR3 contains 15 residues. CDR1 and CDR2 (germline): SGHTA, FQGTGA. CDR3 nucleotide sequence: TGTGCCAGCAGCCCATCGCCGACAGGGGGCTACGAGCAGTACTTC. Protein product: CASSPSPTGGYEQYF.

This chain uses TRBV11-2 with TRBJ2-7, with D perhaps TRBD1 (6 bases). Germline loops: CDR1 SGHAT, CDR2 FQNNGV. This CDR3 comprises 19 residues. Trimming took off 4 bases at V and 0 bases at J, with 25 bases between the two ends. The CDR3 nucleotides read TGTGCCAGCAGCTCTGGGGGCAGGGGACCAGGAGTCGGCTCCTACGAGCAGTACTTC. Translated: CASSSGGRGPGVGSYEQYF.

J is TRBJ2-4 and V is TRBV11-1; D possibly corresponds to TRBD2 (5 bases). The CDR3 length is 16 residues. Trimming shortened V by 4 bases and J by 1 base, and 14 bases separated the two germline ends. CDR1 is SGHAT and CDR2 is FQDESV in the germline V gene (reference sequence). The CDR3 sequence is CASSSRPWRAKNIQYF. The CDR3 DNA is TGTGCCAGCAGCTCCCGCCCGTGGAGGGCCAAAAACATTCAGTACTTC.

This chain uses TRBV6-4 with TRBJ2-3; D unclear. The V end lost 4 bases, the J end lost 9 bases, and 14 bases lay between the germline ends. This CDR3 has 13 amino acids. Germline V gene data show CDR1 as MRHNA and CDR2 as SNTAGT. CDR3 in DNA: TGTGCCAGCAGTGCCACCTCAGGTGGAACGCAGTATTTT. This sequence encodes CASSATSGGTQYF.

V gene TRBV4-1 combines with J gene TRBJ2-7; 7 bases align to TRBD2. The CDR3 is 14 amino acids. The V gene's germline CDR1 is MGHRA and CDR2 YSYEKL. Germline trimming cut 4 bases from V and 0 bases from J; bases unmatched to any gene: 3. The CDR3 DNA sequence: TGCGCCAGCAGCCCCTGGACTAGCTCCTACGAGCAGTACTTC. It codes for CASSPWTSSYEQYF.

V usage is TRBV5-6 and J usage is TRBJ1-2, with a weak D call TRBD1 (5 bases). The CDR3 has 14 amino acids. Trimming took 4 bases from V and 4 from J, leaving 14 bases between them. Germline V gene data show CDR1 as SGHDT and CDR2 as YYEEEE. CDR3 in DNA: TGTGCCAGCAGCGCCGGGACTTACGTCTATGGCTACACCTTC. This codes for CASSAGTYVYGYTF.

The gene calls are TRBV5-6 and TRBJ1-2, with unresolved D. CDR1 and CDR2 from the germline V gene are SGHDT and YYEEEE. The CDR3 covers 10 residues. The V end lost 5 bases, the J end lost 13 bases, and 12 bases lay between the germline ends. The CDR3 spells CASRALICTF. The CDR3 coding sequence is TGTGCCAGCAGAGCCTTGATCTGCACCTTC. Full variable domain (outside the CDR3, taken from reference TRBV5-6 and TRBJ1-2): DAGVTQSPTHLIKTRGQQVTLRCSPKSGHDTVSWYQQALGQGPQFIFQYYEEEERQRGNFPDRFSGHQFPNYSSELNVNALLLGDSALYLCASRALICTFGSGTRLTVV.

This clone came up many times. The rearrangement joins TRBV3-1 (or the pseudogene TRBV3-2) to TRBJ1-4; a possible D gene is TRBD1 (5 bases). Germline V gene data show CDR1 as LGHDT and CDR2 as YNNKEL (reference sequence). This CDR3 has 16 residues. The ends were cut back, 0 bases at V and 8 bases at J, with 16 bases in the middle. CDR3 region: CASSQDVPQGWEKLFF. CDR3 nucleotide sequence: TGTGCCAGCAGCCAAGATGTACCGCAGGGATGGGAAAAACTGTTTTTT.

The chain recombines TRBV5-6 with TRBJ2-7; a weak D match, TRBD1 (6 bases). Trimming left V 4 bases short and J 4 bases short, with 15 bases between. There are 14 residues in the CDR3. The germline gives CDR1 SGHDT, CDR2 YYEEEE. The CDR3 here is CASSPGQGGYEQYF. CDR3 sequence (DNA): TGTGCCAGCAGCCCGGGACAAGGTGGTTACGAGCAGTACTTC.

This clone was recorded only once. The chain uses TRBV19 and TRBJ1-1; TRBD1 aligns across 9 bases. CDR3 length: 14 residues. Germline trimming cut 9 bases from V and 11 bases from J; bases unmatched to any gene: 16. Germline V gene lookup returns CDR1 LNHDA and CDR2 SQIVND (reference sequence). CDR3: CASSTRDREGKAFF. The CDR3 DNA is TGTGCCAGCAGCACCCGGGACAGGGAAGGCAAGGCTTTCTTT.

This clone was detected once. The chain's CDR3 is CASSRTSGSYEQYF. The CDR3 region has the DNA TGTGCCAGCAGCCGGACTAGCGGGAGCTACGAGCAGTACTTC. The genes are TRBV5-4 and TRBJ2-7; 13 bases are a match to TRBD2. Germline V gene lookup returns CDR1 SGHNT and CDR2 YYREEE (reference sequence). Unmatched junction bases numbered 1, after V lost 4 bases and J lost 3 bases. This CDR3 has 14 residues.

The V and J genes are TRBV4-1 and TRBJ2-3; a weak D match, TRBD2 (7 bases). CDR3 size: 15 residues. Per the germline V gene, CDR1 is MGHRA and CDR2 is YSYEKL. Trimming stripped 4 bases from V and 3 bases from J, with 14 bases between. CDR3 bases: TGCGCCAGCAGCCTTTGGGGGGGCCCGACAGATACGCAGTATTTT. It translates to CASSLWGGPTDTQYF.

The rearrangement uses TRBV5-1 and TRBJ2-7; the match to TRBD1 covers 8 bases. After removal of 4 bases from V and 3 bases from J, the junction contained 6 bases not matched to a gene. The CDR3 has 14 residues. CDR1 and CDR2 from the germline V gene are SGHRS and YFSETQ. CDR3 in DNA: TGCGCCAGCAGCAGGGACAGGCAAGACTACGAGCAGTACTTC. Translating gives CASSRDRQDYEQYF.

The count of this clone is one. Since a much larger clone is just one base distant, this may be a read error. This same CDR3 is encoded by further DNA sequences in the sample. V and J are TRBV7-2 and TRBJ1-1; D unclear. Trimming took 1 base from V and 1 from J, leaving 4 bases between them. The CDR3 has 13 residues. Germline CDR1 is SGHTA and CDR2 is FQGNSA. Here the CDR3 reads CASSLGQNTEAFF. The CDR3 coding sequence is TGTGCCAGCAGCTTAGGACAGAACACTGAAGCTTTCTTT.